The present T cell receptor beta chain was sequenced within a study of T cells in tuberculosis. Measured with immunoSEQ multiplex PCR; TCRdb has only the in-frame clones, and not every one. The repertoire holds some 90,000 clones, with roughly 91% as singletons. Thawed, overnight-rested PBMC were stained with GMM-loaded CD1B tetramer, viability dye and anti-CD3, then sorted. The lipid loaded on the CD1B tetramers was C32 glucose monomycolate from Rhodococcus equi. From each donor, about 100,000 tetramer-negative cells were sorted. This TCR derives from an adult woman with latent tuberculosis. What was sequenced was CD1b-GMM tetramer-negative cells sorted from PBMCs.

The CDR3 DNA reads as TGTGCCAGTAGTACTTTTTTGTGGACAGGGGTCGCGAACACCGGGGAGCTGTTTTTT. Protein sequence: CASSTFLWTGVANTGELFF. This chain connects TRBV19 to TRBJ2-2; 9 bases are a match to TRBD1. V gave up 4 bases and J gave up 0 bases; unmatched junction bases: 12. In germline, CDR1 is LNHDA, CDR2 SQIVND (reference sequence). The CDR3 sequence is 19 residues long. The full variable domain, with the rest looked up from reference TRBV19 and TRBJ2-2, is DGGITQSPKYLFRKEGQNVTLSCEQNLNHDAMYWYRQDPGQGLRLIYYSQIVNDFQKGDIAEGYSVSREKKESFPLTVTSAQKNPTAFYLCASSTFLWTGVANTGELFFGEGSRLTVL.